The 16 T cell receptor beta chains reported below all come from one sample, sequenced in a study of T cell changes during pregnancy in multiple sclerosis. Clones were sequenced by immunoSEQ multiplex PCR, and TCRdb holds only the in-frame ones, with some missing. The data show 40,000 to 60,000 clones, around 93% seen once. The sequenced sample was CD8+ T cells from peripheral blood mononuclear cells, obtained in the second trimester of pregnancy. Source of these receptors: a female donor with multiple sclerosis, enrolled in a pregnancy study.

This chain uses TRBV14 with TRBJ1-6; TRBD1 agrees at 7 bases. With V trimmed by 1 base and J by 10 bases, 10 bases remained unmatched. The CDR3 is 16 residues long. CDR1 is SGHDN, CDR2 FVKESK, per germline. CDR3 amino acids: CASSQGELQGYSPLHF. CDR3 DNA: TGTGCCAGCAGCCAAGGCGAGTTACAGGGGTACTCACCCCTCCACTTT.

By sample fraction, this clone is medium-sized (0.01 to 0.1%). This CDR3 is CASSDSTNSPLHF. The CDR3 bases are TGTGCCAGCAGTGACTCGACAAATTCACCCCTCCACTTT. The chain links TRBV6-4 to TRBJ1-6; no clear D gene. This CDR3 has 13 amino acids. Trimming cost V 0 bases and J 7 bases, with 4 bases left between them. The V gene's germline CDR1 is MRHNA and CDR2 SNTAGT.

The chain links TRBV10-3 to TRBJ2-2, with 8 bases that match TRBD1. The ends lost 7 bases at V and 5 bases at J; junction bases unmatched: 3. CDR1 is ENHRY, CDR2 SYGVKD, per germline. The CDR3 contains 13 residues. In DNA form, the CDR3 reads TGTGCCATCAAGACAGGGGATACCGGGGAGCTGTTTTTT. Its protein product is CAIKTGDTGELFF.

The chain has TRBV6-5 and TRBJ1-1; a possible D gene is TRBD1 (6 bases). Looked up from germline, CDR1 is MNHEY and CDR2 is SVGAGI. V shed 0 bases and J shed 5 bases, with 7 bases lying between them. The CDR3 has 13 amino acids. CDR3 sequence reads: CASSYSGATEAFF. For the CDR3, the DNA is TGTGCCAGCAGTTACTCGGGGGCGACTGAAGCTTTCTTT.

The rearrangement joins TRBV6-5 to TRBJ2-7, with D possibly TRBD2 on 5 matching bases. Trimming stripped 5 bases from V and 2 bases from J, with 16 bases between. This CDR3 is 15 amino acids long. Germline V gives CDR1 MNHEY, CDR2 SVGAGI. The CDR3 coding sequence is TGTGCCAGCAGTGTCCGGGATCCTTACGCCTACGAGCAGTACTTC. This gives the protein CASSVRDPYAYEQYF.

The gene calls are TRBV11-2 and TRBJ1-1; D may be TRBD1 (5 bases). The CDR3 runs 13 residues. CDR1 and CDR2 from the germline V gene are SGHAT and FQNNGV. Trimming left V 3 bases short and J 10 bases short, with 15 bases between. CDR3 sequence (DNA): TGTGCCAGCAGCTTCACCCCGGACAAGGGAGCTTTCTTT. It codes for CASSFTPDKGAFF.

This chain connects TRBV7-8 to TRBJ1-2; D possibly corresponds to TRBD1 (5 bases). CDR1 SGHVS and CDR2 FQNEAQ come from the germline V gene. The CDR3 contains 16 residues. The V and J ends lost 2 bases and 12 bases respectively, with 25 bases between them. CDR3 bases: TGTGCCAGCAGCTTAAAAAGAATGGAGATCTCCAGGGCCCACACCTTC. Protein sequence: CASSLKRMEISRAHTF.

The chain combines TRBV7-2 with TRBJ2-7; no definite D call. The germline V gene encodes CDR1 SGHTA and CDR2 FQGNSA. This CDR3 is built from 14 residues. Between the trimmed V and J ends, which lost 1 base and 3 bases, there was a span of 10 bases. The CDR3: CASSLGWQIYEQYF. Written as DNA, the CDR3 is TGTGCCAGCAGCTTAGGTTGGCAGATCTACGAGCAGTACTTC.

The chain employs TRBV27 and TRBJ2-1; D is possibly TRBD1 (6 bases). Germline CDR1 is MNHEY and CDR2 is SMNVEV (reference sequence). The V gene lost 4 bases and the J gene lost 1 base, with 23 bases spanning the gap. This CDR3 comprises 19 residues. The chain's CDR3 is CASSSRWLAPGQSYNEQFF. The CDR3 nucleotides are TGTGCCAGCAGTTCACGTTGGCTCGCACCCGGACAGTCCTACAATGAGCAGTTCTTC.

The V and J genes are TRBV4-1 and TRBJ2-1, with no clear D. V shed 5 bases and J shed 6 bases, with 11 bases lying between them. The CDR3 has 13 amino acids. Per the germline V gene, CDR1 is MGHRA and CDR2 is YSYEKL. As DNA, the CDR3 is TGCGCCAGCAGCGAGTTTGGCGGCAATGAGCAGTTCTTC. Amino acids: CASSEFGGNEQFF.

The V call is TRBV5-6, the J call TRBJ2-1, with 8 bases aligning to TRBD1. The CDR3 spans 14 residues. Germline lookup yields CDR1 SGHDT and CDR2 YYEEEE. Losses at the gene ends were 3 bases for V and 9 bases for J; bases not matched to a gene: 8. The CDR3 sequence: CASSYPTGATEQFF. CDR3 in DNA: TGTGCCAGCAGCTACCCGACAGGGGCGACTGAGCAGTTCTTC.

The chain has TRBV5-8 and TRBJ2-5, with a possible D match to TRBD1 (6 bases). V was clipped by 0 bases and J by 5 bases, with 11 bases between them. The CDR3 runs to 14 residues. Germline assignment: CDR1 SGHTS and CDR2 YDEGEE. CDR3 amino acids: CASSLARGEETQYF. The CDR3 nucleotides are TGTGCCAGCAGCTTGGCCAGGGGAGAGGAGACCCAGTACTTC.

The chain's CDR3 is CASSRGYSNQPQHF. In DNA, the CDR3 is TGTGCCAGCAGCCGGGGATATAGCAATCAGCCCCAGCATTTT. V usage is TRBV27 and J usage is TRBJ1-5; D is unclear. Germline assignment: CDR1 MNHEY and CDR2 SMNVEV (reference sequence). Trimming left V 6 bases short and J 0 bases short, with 9 bases between. The CDR3 is 14 residues long.

This chain joins TRBV2 and TRBJ2-3; D ambiguous. Germline lookup yields CDR1 SNHLY and CDR2 FYNNEI. The CDR3 has 14 residues. The V end lost 2 bases, the J end lost 3 bases, and 9 bases lay between the germline ends. In DNA, the CDR3 is TGTGCCAGCAGTGAATCCCTGACTACAGATACGCAGTATTTT. It yields the protein CASSESLTTDTQYF.

The chain combines TRBV5-8 with TRBJ1-1, with TRBD1 matching 7 bases. Germline CDR1 and CDR2: SGHTS and YDEGEE. J lost 7 bases, V lost 0 bases, and 6 bases had no gene match. This CDR3 spans 14 amino acids. The CDR3 loop is CASSLVGQDSEAFF. CDR3 nucleotide sequence: TGTGCCAGCAGCTTGGTTGGACAGGATAGTGAAGCTTTCTTT.

CDR3 amino acids: CASSFGAYEQYF. The CDR3 DNA sequence: TGTGCCAGCAGCTTCGGGGCCTACGAGCAGTACTTC. The chain uses TRBV5-5 and TRBJ2-7, with D tentatively TRBD2 (5 bases). V lost 2 bases and J lost 2, with 5 bases in between. The CDR3 consists of 12 residues. Germline lookup yields CDR1 SGHKS and CDR2 YYEKEE (reference sequence).